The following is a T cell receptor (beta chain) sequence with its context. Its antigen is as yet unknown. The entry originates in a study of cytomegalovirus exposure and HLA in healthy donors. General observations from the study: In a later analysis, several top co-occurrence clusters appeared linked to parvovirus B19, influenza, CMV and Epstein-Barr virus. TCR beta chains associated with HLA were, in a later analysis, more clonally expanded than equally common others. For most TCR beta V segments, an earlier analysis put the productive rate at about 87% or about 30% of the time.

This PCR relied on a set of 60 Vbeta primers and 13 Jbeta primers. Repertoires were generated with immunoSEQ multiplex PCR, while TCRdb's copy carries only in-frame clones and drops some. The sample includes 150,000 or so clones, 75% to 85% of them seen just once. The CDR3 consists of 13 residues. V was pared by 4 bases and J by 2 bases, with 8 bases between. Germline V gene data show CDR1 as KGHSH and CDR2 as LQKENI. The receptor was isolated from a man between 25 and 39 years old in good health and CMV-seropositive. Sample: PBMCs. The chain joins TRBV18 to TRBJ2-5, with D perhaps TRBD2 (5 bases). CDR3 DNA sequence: TGTGCCAGCTCACTGACTATTCAAGAGACCCAGTACTTC. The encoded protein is CASSLTIQETQYF.